The rows below give T cell receptor beta chains drawn from one sample of a study of T cells after yellow fever vaccination. TCRdb redid the calling of the 5' RACE reads with MiXCR, one entry per CDR3 protein. The table lists 200,000 to 300,000 distinct CDR3 sequences, 3.6% of them singletons. Sequencing used PBMCs, obtained 15 days after the yellow fever booster vaccination. The receptor source for this set is a man younger than 30 who received the YFV17D yellow fever vaccine. Both conserved end residues are part of each CDR3. The D gene is left open where the match is weak. Size tells how often a clone was seen, or its class if it is expanded.

v_gene	j_gene	d_gene	abundance	CDR3aa	CDR3nt
TRBV4-1	TRBJ2-1	TRBD2	many	CASSLRLAGGRDEQFF	TGCGCCAGCAGCCTCAGACTAGCGGGGGGGAGGGATGAGCAGTTCTTC
TRBV2	TRBJ2-2	NA	many	CASRKLVGVGRAGELFF	TGTGCCAGCAGAAAACTTGTAGGGGTAGGAAGAGCCGGGGAGCTGTTTTTT
TRBV19	TRBJ2-2	TRBD1	many	CATDDRGRLNTGELFF	TGTGCCACCGACGACAGGGGGCGCTTAAACACCGGGGAGCTGTTTTTT
TRBV12-3/TRBV12-4	TRBJ1-5	NA	many	CASSLTEGNQPQHF	TGTGCCAGCAGTTTGACAGAGGGGAATCAGCCCCAGCATTTT
TRBV7-9	TRBJ1-1	TRBD1	many	CASSPRTGKGNTEAFF	TGTGCCAGCAGCCCTAGGACAGGGAAGGGAAACACTGAAGCTTTCTTT
TRBV9	TRBJ2-3	TRBD1	few	CASSGGGTGVTDTQYF	TGTGCCAGCAGCGGAGGAGGGACAGGGGTGACAGATACGCAGTATTTT
TRBV13	TRBJ2-3	NA	many	CASSLRQYRTDTQYF	TGTGCCAGCAGCTTACGACAGTACCGCACAGATACGCAGTATTTT
TRBV7-2	TRBJ2-7	NA	many	CASSPPTGPRHEQYF	TGTGCCAGCAGCCCCCCGACAGGACCCCGCCACGAGCAGTACTTC
TRBV4-3	TRBJ2-3	TRBD2	many	CASSRTSGGTDTQYF	TGCGCCAGCAGCCGAACTAGCGGGGGGACAGATACGCAGTATTTT
TRBV2	TRBJ2-2	NA	many	CASTLDRELFF	TGTGCCAGCACCTTGGACAGGGAGCTGTTTTTT
TRBV15	TRBJ2-3	TRBD2	many	CATSETSGGADTQYF	TGTGCCACCAGCGAGACTAGCGGGGGAGCAGATACGCAGTATTTT
TRBV18	TRBJ1-1	NA	many	CASSLSSTGYGTEAFF	TGTGCCAGCTCACTTTCATCAACGGGGTACGGGACTGAAGCTTTCTTT
TRBV24-1	TRBJ2-1	NA	many	CATSDFNGSDEQFF	TGTGCCACCAGTGATTTCAATGGCAGCGATGAGCAGTTCTTC